The TCR beta chain under discussion was sequenced for a study of blood T cell repertoires in COVID-19. At the level of the study: COVID-19 samples from acute and convalescent phases originated in the United States, Italy and Spain.

Authors' data handling: Using reference gene primer amplification, nucleated cell counts were estimated. The data were produced by immunoSEQ multiplex PCR, yet TCRdb's version contains in-frame clones alone and is incomplete. The V and J calls and clone size were taken over from that table, and D and trimming were inferred from the DNA. Of 100,000 to 150,000 clones in the sample, 70% to 80% were seen once. Germline lookup yields CDR1 LNHDA and CDR2 SQIVND (reference sequence). V was clipped by 3 bases and J by 2 bases, with 11 bases between them. This CDR3 has 15 amino acids. The chain carries TRBV19 and TRBJ1-5; possibly TRBD1 for D (5 bases). Sequenced: peripheral blood. The clonotype originates from a man aged 35-49 years with active or convalescent COVID-19. CDR3: CASSIKGQGNQPQHF. CDR3 bases: TGTGCCAGTAGTATCAAGGGGCAAGGCAATCAGCCCCAGCATTTT.